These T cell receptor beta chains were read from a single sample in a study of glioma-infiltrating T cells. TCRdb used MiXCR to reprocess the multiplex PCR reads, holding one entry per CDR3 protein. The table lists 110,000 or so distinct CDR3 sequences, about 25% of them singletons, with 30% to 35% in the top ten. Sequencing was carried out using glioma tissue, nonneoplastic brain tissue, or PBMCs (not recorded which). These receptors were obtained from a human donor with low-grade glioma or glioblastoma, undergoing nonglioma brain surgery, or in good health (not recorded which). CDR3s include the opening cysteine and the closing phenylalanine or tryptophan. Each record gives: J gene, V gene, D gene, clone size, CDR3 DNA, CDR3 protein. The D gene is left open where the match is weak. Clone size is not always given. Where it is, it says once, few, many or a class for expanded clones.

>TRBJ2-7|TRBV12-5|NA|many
TGTGCTAGTGGTTTCTCTGACGAGCAGTACTTC
CASGFSDEQYF
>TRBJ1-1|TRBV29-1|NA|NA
TGCAGCATTCTCCCGACCGGGACAAAAAACACTGAAGCTTTCTTT
CSILPTGTKNTEAFF
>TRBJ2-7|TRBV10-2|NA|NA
TGTGCCGGCCGGCGAGAAAGCTCCTACGAGCAGTACTTC
CAGRRESSYEQYF
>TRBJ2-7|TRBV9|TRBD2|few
TGTGCCAGCAGCGTAGCGGTTAGCGGGAGTTTGTACGAGCAGTACTTC
CASSVAVSGSLYEQYF
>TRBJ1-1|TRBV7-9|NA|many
TGTGCCAGCAGCTTAGCCTTCAGGGACACTGAAGCTTTCTTT
CASSLAFRDTEAFF
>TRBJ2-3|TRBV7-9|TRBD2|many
TGTGCCAGCAGCACATATAGCGGGAGAATAGATACGCAGTATTTT
CASSTYSGRIDTQYF
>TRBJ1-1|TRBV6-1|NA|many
TGTGCCAGCAGTCCTGGGGGGTTCACTGAAGCTTTCTTT
CASSPGGFTEAFF
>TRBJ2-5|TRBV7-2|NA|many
TGTGCCAGCAGCACTCGAGCGTACCAAGAGACCCAGTACTTC
CASSTRAYQETQYF
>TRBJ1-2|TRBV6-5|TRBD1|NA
TGTGTTAGCAGAGCGGGACAGCGAGCCGCTGGCTACACCTTC
CVSRAGQRAAGYTF
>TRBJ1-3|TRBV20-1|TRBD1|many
TGCAGTGCTAGAGATAGGGACAGAGGAAACACCATATATTTT
CSARDRDRGNTIYF
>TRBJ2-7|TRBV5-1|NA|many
TGCGCCAGCAGCCCCCCAGGGGATGAGCAGTACTTC
CASSPPGDEQYF
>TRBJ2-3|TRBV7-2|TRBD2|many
TGTGCCAGCAGCGTAGCGGGGGATACGCAGTATTTT
CASSVAGDTQYF
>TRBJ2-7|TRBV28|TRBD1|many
TGTGCCAGCAGAGAATGGACAGGGGAATACGAGCAGTACTTC
CASREWTGEYEQYF
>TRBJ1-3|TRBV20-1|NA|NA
TGCAGTGCTAAGGCAGGGAGCTCTGTAAACACCATATATTTT
CSAKAGSSVNTIYF
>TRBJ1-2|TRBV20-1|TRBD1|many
TGCAGTGCTGGGGGGACAGTATCGTCTCGGGGCTACACCTTC
CSAGGTVSSRGYTF
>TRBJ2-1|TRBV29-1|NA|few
TGCAGCGCCGAGGGGGACACCCCCTACAATGAGCAGTTCTTC
CSAEGDTPYNEQFF
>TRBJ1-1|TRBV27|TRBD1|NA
TGTGCCAGCAGTTTTGGTGTTCGACAGGGACAGTGGAACACTGAAGCTTTCTTT
CASSFGVRQGQWNTEAFF
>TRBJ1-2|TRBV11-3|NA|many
TGTGCCAGCAGCTTAGGGGGCGGCGACTATGGCTACACCTTC
CASSLGGGDYGYTF
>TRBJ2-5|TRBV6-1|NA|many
TGTGCCAGCAGTTTCGAAGAGACCCAGTACTTC
CASSFEETQYF
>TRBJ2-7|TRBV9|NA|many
TGTGCCAGCAGCACCGATGACGCCGCGATCGGTGGCTACGAGCAGTACTTC
CASSTDDAAIGGYEQYF
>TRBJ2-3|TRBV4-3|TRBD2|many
TGCGCCAGCAGCCAAGGACTAGCGGCCCCAGATACGCAGTATTTT
CASSQGLAAPDTQYF
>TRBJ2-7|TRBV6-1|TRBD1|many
TGTGCCAGCAGCGACCGGACAGGCAACTCCTACGAGCAGTACTTC
CASSDRTGNSYEQYF
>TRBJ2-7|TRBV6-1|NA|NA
TGTGACAGCAGAACCTTCAGTACCGAGCAGTACTTC
CDSRTFSTEQYF
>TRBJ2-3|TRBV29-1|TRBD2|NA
TGCAGCTCCGGGGGCGGGAGGGGGACAGATACGCAGTATTTT
CSSGGGRGTDTQYF
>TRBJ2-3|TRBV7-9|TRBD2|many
TGTGCCAGCAGGCGGGGGAGCACAGATACGCAGTATTTT
CASRRGSTDTQYF
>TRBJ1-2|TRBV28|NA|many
TGTGCCAGCAGTTACTCCCACGGCTACACCTTC
CASSYSHGYTF
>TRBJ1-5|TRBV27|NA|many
TGTGCCAGCAAAGGGGGTTACAGTCAGCCCCAGCATTTT
CASKGGYSQPQHF
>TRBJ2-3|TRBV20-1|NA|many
TGCAGTGGGGAGCTAGCAGATTTCACAGATACGCAGTATTTT
CSGELADFTDTQYF
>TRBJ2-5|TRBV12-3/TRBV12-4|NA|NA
TGTGCCAGCAGTTTATGGTTTGCTGAAGGGGAGACCCAGTACTTC
CASSLWFAEGETQYF
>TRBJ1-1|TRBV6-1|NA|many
TGTGCCAGCAGGTTAGGTTTGAACACTGAAGCTTTCTTT
CASRLGLNTEAFF
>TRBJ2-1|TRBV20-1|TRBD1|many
TGCAGTGCTAGTAAGCCGGGACAGGGGGCAGATGAGCAGTTCTTC
CSASKPGQGADEQFF
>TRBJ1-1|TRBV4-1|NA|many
TGCGCCAGCAGCCAAGACCCGGGGGCGGTAATGAACACTGAAGCTTTCTTT
CASSQDPGAVMNTEAFF
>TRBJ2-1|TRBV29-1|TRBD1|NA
TGCAGCGTTGAAGACGGGGGACAGGTTAAATACAATGAGCAGTTCTTC
CSVEDGGQVKYNEQFF
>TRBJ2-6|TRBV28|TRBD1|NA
TGTGCCAGCAGCTTCCGACAGGGCGTTCGCTCTGGGGCCAACGTCCTGACTTTC
CASSFRQGVRSGANVLTF
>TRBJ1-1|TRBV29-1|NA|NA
TGCAGCGTTGAAGGAACAGCTTATCGGACTGAAGCTTTCTTT
CSVEGTAYRTEAFF
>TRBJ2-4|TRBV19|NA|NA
TGTGCCAGTAAGGACGGGAGAGCCAAAAACATTCAGTACTTC
CASKDGRAKNIQYF
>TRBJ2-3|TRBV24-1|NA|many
TGTGCCACCAGTGAGTCCCGGACTACAGATACGCAGTATTTT
CATSESRTTDTQYF
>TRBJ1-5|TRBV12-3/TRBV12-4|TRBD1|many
TGTGCCAGCAGTTTAGCGCTGGCAGGGGGACAGCCCCAGCATTTT
CASSLALAGGQPQHF
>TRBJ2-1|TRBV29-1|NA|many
TGCAGCGTTGAAGGAATGTGGGCTGAGCAGTTCTTC
CSVEGMWAEQFF
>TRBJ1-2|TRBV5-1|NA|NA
TGCGCCAGCAGCCTGGACGGCGCTAACTATGGCTACACCTTC
CASSLDGANYGYTF
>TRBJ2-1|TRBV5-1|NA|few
TGCGCCAGCAACCAGGAGGGCCCCTACAATGAGCAGTTCTTC
CASNQEGPYNEQFF
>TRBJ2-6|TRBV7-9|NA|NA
TGTGCCAGCAGTTATGTTTCCTCTGGGGCCAACGTCCTGACTTTC
CASSYVSSGANVLTF
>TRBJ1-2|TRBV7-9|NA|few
TGTGCCAGCAGCTTAGTAATGGGACACCTGGCCACTGGCTACACCTTC
CASSLVMGHLATGYTF
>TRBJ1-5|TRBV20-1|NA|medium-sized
TGCAGTGCTAGCGGGTTTGGGGGGCCCCTTAGCAATCAGCCCCAGCATTTT
CSASGFGGPLSNQPQHF
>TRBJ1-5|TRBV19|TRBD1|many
TGTGCCAGTAGAGAGGACAGGGCCGGCAATCAGCCCCAGCATTTT
CASREDRAGNQPQHF
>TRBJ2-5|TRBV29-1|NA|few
TGCAGCGTTGTGCGTTCGGAGACCCAGTACTTC
CSVVRSETQYF